This T cell receptor beta chain was documented in a study of T cells after yellow fever vaccination. Across the study: In the case of low-cell-number fractions, SMART-Seq v4 Ultra Low Input was used for preparation.

Broader study findings: Once the booster was given, most primary-vaccination clones reappeared, at approximately 97% for CD4 and over 70% for CD8.

By 5'RACE template switching, TCR cDNA was produced, with a universal primer site and UMIs added in the process. One entry per CDR3 protein results from TCRdb running MiXCR on the 5' RACE reads. The data show 450,000 to 550,000 distinct CDR3 sequences, 21% seen once. This clonotype was picked up many times. What it binds is not known. Trimming left V 1 base short and J 4 bases short, with 11 bases between. The germline gives CDR1 LGHNA, CDR2 YSLEER. The CDR3 contains 16 residues. This TCR was recovered from a man between 18 and 35 years old who received the YFV17D yellow fever vaccine. The sample in question was PBMCs, obtained about 21 days after the first yellow fever vaccination. The chain combines TRBV4-3 with TRBJ2-6; maybe TRBD2 (5 bases). The CDR3 region is CASSQVRETGANVLTF. CDR3 DNA: TGCGCCAGCAGCCAAGTGAGGGAAACAGGGGCCAACGTCCTGACTTTC.